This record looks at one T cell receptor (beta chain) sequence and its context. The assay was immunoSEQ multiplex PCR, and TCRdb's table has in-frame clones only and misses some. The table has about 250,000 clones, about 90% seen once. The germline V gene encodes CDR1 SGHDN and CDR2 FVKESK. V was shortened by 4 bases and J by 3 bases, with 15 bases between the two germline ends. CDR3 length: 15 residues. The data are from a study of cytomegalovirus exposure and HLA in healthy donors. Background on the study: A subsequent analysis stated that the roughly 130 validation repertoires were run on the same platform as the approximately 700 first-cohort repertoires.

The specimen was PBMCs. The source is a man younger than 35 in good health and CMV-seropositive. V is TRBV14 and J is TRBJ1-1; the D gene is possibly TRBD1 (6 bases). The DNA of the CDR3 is TGTGCCAGCAGCCGTGAACCGGGACAATACACTGAAGCTTTCTTT. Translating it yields CASSREPGQYTEAFF. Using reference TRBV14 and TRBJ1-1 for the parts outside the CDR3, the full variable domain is EAGVTQFPSHSVIEKGQTVTLRCDPISGHDNLYWYRRVMGKEIKFLLHFVKESKQDESGMPNNRFLAERTGGTYSTLKVQPAELEDSGVYFCASSREPGQYTEAFFGQGTRLTVV.